The next 8 T cell receptor beta chains were all read from a single sample in a study of blood T cell repertoires in COVID-19. The table came from immunoSEQ multiplex PCR; TCRdb's copy has only in-frame clones and leaves some out. Among fewer than 200,000 clones listed, 76% were seen once. Sequencing used peripheral blood. Every receptor here comes from an elderly woman with acute or convalescent COVID-19.

The chain carries TRBV5-6 and TRBJ1-6; 8 nucleotides match TRBD1. Germline V CDR1 and CDR2: SGHDT, YYEEEE. V shed 1 base, J shed 6 bases, and the junction held 12 bases outside the gene matches. There are 18 residues in the CDR3. The CDR3 region has the DNA TGTGCCAGCAGCTTGATGGGACAGGCGGACGGGCCTAATTCACCCCTCCACTTT. Translating gives CASSLMGQADGPNSPLHF.

This clone was observed a few times. The chain carries TRBV27 and TRBJ1-2; no clear D gene. This CDR3 region has 15 residues. V was cut by 0 bases and J by 0 bases, with 8 bases left in between. CDR1 is MNHEY, CDR2 SMNVEV, per germline (reference sequence). CDR3 DNA sequence: TGTGCCAGCAGTTTATCGTACCAGGCTAACTATGGCTACACCTTC. It yields the protein CASSLSYQANYGYTF.

This clone was recorded a few times. V gene TRBV5-1 combines with J gene TRBJ1-5; 9 nucleotides match TRBD1. V shed 4 bases and J 3 bases; nucleotides not matched to a gene: 5. Per germline, CDR1 SGHRS and CDR2 YFSETQ. The CDR3 contains 15 residues. The CDR3 reads CASSTGQGPNQPQHF. The CDR3 DNA reads TGCGCCAGCAGCACTGGACAGGGGCCCAATCAGCCCCAGCATTTT.

Comments on this clone: One end of the junction varies from germline; a read error may be responsible. This chain joins TRBV2 and TRBJ2-4; maybe TRBD1 (6 bases). CDR1 and CDR2 (germline): SNHLY, FYNNEI. CDR3 length: 16 residues. The CDR3 spells CAIEAQGFKAKNIQHF. The CDR3 nucleotides read TGTGCCATCGAAGCACAGGGTTTCAAAGCCAAAAACATTCAGCACTTC. The full variable domain, completed using reference TRBV2 and TRBJ2-4, is EPEVTQTPSHQVTQMGQEVILRCVPISNHLYFYWYRQILGQKVEFLVSFYNNEISEKSEIFDDQFSVERPDGSNFTLKIRSTKLEDSAMYFCAIEAQGFKAKNIQHFGAGTRLSVL.

V and J are TRBV7-3 and TRBJ2-2, with D maybe TRBD2 (5 bases). CDR3 length: 14 amino acids. V lost 0 bases and J 6 bases, leaving 8 bases between the germline ends. Per the germline V gene, CDR1 is SGHTA and CDR2 is FQGTGA. CDR3 residues: CASSLTRVAGELFF. The CDR3 DNA follows: TGTGCCAGCAGCTTAACGCGGGTCGCCGGGGAGCTGTTTTTT.

This chain joins TRBV6-5 and TRBJ1-1; a weak D match, TRBD1 (6 bases). The V end was cut by 10 bases, the J end by 4 bases, with 13 bases between. Germline CDR1 reads MNHEY; CDR2 reads SVGAGI. This CDR3 comprises 12 residues. CDR3 DNA sequence: TGTGCCACCGGCAGGGGACGCACTGAAGCTTTCTTT. The encoded protein is CATGRGRTEAFF.

This clone turned up a few times. The V call is TRBV19, the J call TRBJ2-1; 8 bases fit TRBD1. This CDR3 has 12 residues. Germline V CDR1 and CDR2: LNHDA, SQIVND (reference sequence). V gave up 5 bases and J gave up 13 bases; unmatched junction bases: 7. Here the CDR3 DNA reads TGTGCCAGTAGTCCGGACAGGGAGATTCAGTTCTTC. Encoded protein: CASSPDREIQFF.

This rearrangement joins TRBV23-1 to TRBJ1-6; the match to TRBD1 covers 12 bases. TRBV23-1 is noted as an ORF with a role that remains uncertain. J lost 10 bases, V lost 0 bases, and 4 bases had no gene match. The CDR3 length is 16 residues. The CDR3 here is CASSQSWGTGGSPLHF. The CDR3 DNA sequence: TGCGCCAGCAGTCAATCTTGGGGGACAGGGGGCTCACCCCTCCACTTT.